This T cell receptor beta chain emerged from a study of T cell repertoires in cytomegalovirus infection. Trimming took 2 bases from V and 5 from J; bases not matched to a gene: 3. This CDR3 region has 15 residues. CDR1 is SGHTA and CDR2 is FQGNSA in the germline V gene. This clonotype occurred many times. MiXCR, applied by TCRdb to the reads, yields one record per CDR3 protein. Of approximately 180,000 distinct CDR3 sequences listed, 8.5% to 10% are singletons. The source of this sequence is a human donor in good health (CMV status not recorded). Some clones in this sample may be carry-over from other donors' samples. Source material: PBMCs. This chain connects TRBV7-2 to TRBJ2-1, with 10 bases matching TRBD2. The CDR3 here is CASSLKREGNNEQFF. CDR3 sequence (DNA): TGTGCCAGCAGCTTAAAGCGGGAGGGCAACAATGAGCAGTTCTTC.